These 16 T cell receptor beta chains came from one sample sequenced in a study of glioma-infiltrating T cells. The iRepertoire nested amplicon-rescue multiplex PCR amplified TCR alpha and beta CDR3s from RNA. One entry per CDR3 protein results from TCRdb running MiXCR on the multiplex PCR reads. Seen here are around 170,000 distinct CDR3 sequences, over 40% observed once, and the top ten hold roughly 5.2%. Sequenced: glioma tissue, nonneoplastic brain tissue, or PBMCs (not recorded which). The receptors here all came from a human donor with low-grade glioma or glioblastoma, undergoing nonglioma brain surgery, or in good health (not recorded which).

Notes on this clonotype: A much bigger clone sits one base away, suggesting this may be a read error. The J gene is TRBJ2-4, the V gene TRBV20-1; TRBD1 aligns across 10 bases. With V trimmed by 5 bases and J by 7 bases, 5 bases remained unmatched. The CDR3 runs 13 residues. Germline lookup yields CDR1 DFQATT and CDR2 SNEGSKA (reference sequence). CDR3 in DNA: TGCAGTGCTCAGACAGGGGGCCGGAACATTCAGTACTTC. Translation: CSAQTGGRNIQYF.

Only one count was recorded for this clonotype. A much larger clone sits a single nucleotide away, making a read error possible. V gene TRBV28 combines with J gene TRBJ1-5, with TRBD1 identical over 12 bases. Per the germline V gene, CDR1 is MDHEN and CDR2 is SYDVKM. This CDR3 is 15 amino acids long. CDR3 sequence: CPSSLAGQGAQPQHF. In DNA, the CDR3 is TGTCCCAGCAGTTTGGCGGGACAGGGGGCCCAGCCCCAGCATTTT.

With regard to this clonotype: A much more abundant neighbour one base away suggests this may be a read error. The CDR3 coding sequence is TGTTCCAGCAGTATCGCTAGCGGAGCCCGAGGCGTCAATGAGCAGTTCTTC. Translated: CSSSIASGARGVNEQFF. The chain uses TRBV28 and TRBJ2-1, with 7 bases lining up with TRBD2. CDR3 length: 17 amino acids. CDR1 and CDR2 from the germline V gene are MDHEN and SYDVKM. The full variable domain, completed using reference TRBV28 and TRBJ2-1, is DVKVTQSSRYLVKRTGEKVFLECVQDMDHENMFWYRQDPGLGLRLIYFSYDVKMKEKGDIPEGYSVSREKKERFSLILESASTNQTSMYLCSSSIASGARGVNEQFFGPGTRLTVL.

This chain connects TRBV28 to TRBJ2-5; no clear D gene. CDR1 is MDHEN, CDR2 SYDVKM, per germline. V dropped 5 bases and J dropped 0 bases, with 13 bases sitting between them. The CDR3 runs 15 residues. The CDR3 sequence: CASSMSWNNQETQYF. In DNA form, the CDR3 reads TGTGCCAGCAGTATGAGCTGGAACAACCAAGAGACCCAGTACTTC.

The CDR3, as DNA: TGTGCCAGCAGCCTCAGGGGGCTTTTGGAAAAACTGTTTTTT. Translation: CASSLRGLLEKLFF. The chain links TRBV2 to TRBJ1-4, with 8 nucleotides matching TRBD1. V shed 6 bases, J shed 8 bases, and the junction held 8 bases outside the gene matches. Per the germline V gene, CDR1 is SNHLY and CDR2 is FYNNEI. There are 14 residues in the CDR3. Supplemented by reference TRBV2 and TRBJ1-4, the full variable domain reads EPEVTQTPSHQVTQMGQEVILRCVPISNHLYFYWYRQILGQKVEFLVSFYNNEISEKSEIFDDQFSVERPDGSNFTLKIRSTKLEDSAMYFCASSLRGLLEKLFFGSGTQLSVL.

This clonotype was recorded many times. The V gene is TRBV20-1, the J gene TRBJ2-7; TRBD1 matches at 9 bases. The germline gives CDR1 DFQATT, CDR2 SNEGSKA (reference sequence). This CDR3 has 13 residues. The ends lost 2 bases at V and 7 bases at J; junction bases unmatched: 6. The chain's CDR3 is CSARWGQGGEQYF. The CDR3 DNA is TGCAGTGCTAGATGGGGACAGGGAGGGGAGCAGTACTTC.

This chain links TRBV29-1 with TRBJ2-1; either TRBD1 or TRBD2 may fit D (5 bases each). Germline V gene sequence: CDR1 SQVTM, CDR2 ANQGSEA. The CDR3 is made up of 16 amino acids. V was shortened by 7 bases and J by 8 bases, with 27 bases between the two germline ends. The CDR3 nucleotides read TGCAGCGCCGCCGGGGCTAGGGCCTCGGTAGGCGATGAGCAGTTCTTC. Translated: CSAAGARASVGDEQFF.

This clonotype was observed a few times. The rearrangement joins TRBV12-3 or TRBV12-4 to TRBJ2-7; TRBD1 might be the D (6 bases). V was pared by 6 bases and J by 0 bases, with 12 bases between. The CDR3 is 14 amino acids. In DNA, the CDR3 is TGTGCCAGCAGCCACAGGGCCATCTCCTACGAGCAGTACTTC. Its translation is CASSHRAISYEQYF.

With regard to this clonotype: A single base separates this from a much larger clone, so it may be a read error. This chain joins TRBV6-6 and TRBJ2-1, with D possibly TRBD1 on 6 matching bases. The CDR3 is 15 residues long. Germline loops: CDR1 MNHNY, CDR2 SVGAGI (reference sequence). The germline V and J ends were trimmed by 1 base and 8 bases, with 15 bases remaining between them. CDR3 sequence: CASSYYREHVYEQFF. For the CDR3, the DNA is TGTGCCAGCAGTTACTACAGGGAGCATGTCTATGAGCAGTTCTTC.

The genes are TRBV28 and TRBJ1-5, with unresolved D. The CDR3 length is 15 residues. Per germline, CDR1 MDHEN and CDR2 SYDVKM. V gave up 5 bases and J gave up 3 bases, with 14 bases separating them. This CDR3 is CASSPQRRNNQPQHF. CDR3 DNA: TGTGCCAGCAGTCCCCAGAGACGGAACAATCAGCCCCAGCATTTT. The variable domain in full, with the rest retrieved from reference TRBV28 and TRBJ1-5, is DVKVTQSSRYLVKRTGEKVFLECVQDMDHENMFWYRQDPGLGLRLIYFSYDVKMKEKGDIPEGYSVSREKKERFSLILESASTNQTSMYLCASSPQRRNNQPQHFGDGTRLSIL.

A note on this clonotype: This sequence may be a read error, since a much larger clone differs from it by one base. The chain joins TRBV20-1 to TRBJ1-1, with a tentative D call TRBD1 (6 bases). The CDR3 consists of 13 residues. Deletions cut 2 bases from V and 5 bases from J, with 12 bases between. Germline values: CDR1 DFQATT, CDR2 SNEGSKA (reference sequence). The CDR3 spells CSARQGTRTEAFF. The DNA for the CDR3 is TGCAGTGCTAGACAGGGGACGCGTACTGAAGCTTTCTTT.

As concerns this clonotype: One junction end disagrees with the germline gene, perhaps due to a read error. This rearrangement joins TRBV28 to TRBJ2-1, with D tentatively TRBD1 (6 bases). Germline assignment: CDR1 MDHEN and CDR2 SYDVKM. This CDR3 is 14 amino acids long. The CDR3 sequence: CASSHRASYNGQFF. CDR3 in DNA: TGTGCCAGCAGTCACAGGGCCTCCTACAATGGGCAGTTCTTC.

This clonotype appeared once. The CDR3 is CASSHWVDLYNEQFF. In DNA form, the CDR3 reads TGCGCCAGCAGCCATTGGGTGGATCTCTACAATGAGCAGTTCTTC. V gene TRBV4-1 combines with J gene TRBJ2-1, with D unresolved. This CDR3 has 15 amino acids. Germline CDR1 MGHRA, CDR2 YSYEKL. V was clipped by 3 bases and J by 3 bases, with 12 bases between them.

This clonotype was observed a handful of times. The chain combines TRBV20-1 with TRBJ2-1; 12 bases map to TRBD2. There are 14 residues in the CDR3. CDR1 is DFQATT, CDR2 SNEGSKA, per germline (reference sequence). The V and J ends lost 5 bases and 8 bases, in that order; junction bases with no gene match: 7. In DNA form, the CDR3 reads TGCAGTGCTCCTTCGACTAGCGGGGGCTATGAGCAGTTCTTC. It specifies CSAPSTSGGYEQFF.

In regard to this clonotype: A much bigger clone sits one base away, suggesting this may be a read error. The chain combines TRBV28 with TRBJ2-5, with D possibly called TRBD1 or TRBD2 (5 bases each). The CDR3 sequence is 14 residues long. V lost 5 bases, J lost 0 bases, and 10 bases lay in between. The germline gives CDR1 MDHEN, CDR2 SYDVKM. CDR3 amino acids: CASSLPGHQETQYF. CDR3 nucleotide sequence: TGTGCCAGCAGTCTTCCGGGACACCAAGAGACCCAGTACTTC.

This clonotype has a count of ten or more. The chain is built from TRBV28 and TRBJ1-5; D unresolved. Germline V gives CDR1 MDHEN, CDR2 SYDVKM. V lost 6 bases and J lost 4, with 13 bases in between. The length of the CDR3 is 14 residues. The CDR3 region is CASSPGRANQPQHF. The DNA of the CDR3 is TGTGCCAGCAGCCCGGGCCGAGCAAATCAGCCCCAGCATTTT.